This record covers a single TCR beta chain. Assay: immunoSEQ multiplex PCR; the TCRdb copy retains only in-frame clones and omits some. The repertoire holds 300,000 to 400,000 clones, with more than 70% as singletons. These data originate in a study of blood T cell repertoires in COVID-19. CDR3 length equals 15 residues. The V gene's germline CDR1 is MNHEY and CDR2 SMNVEV (reference sequence). V was clipped by 5 bases and J by 2 bases; unmatched bases: 8. This sequence joins TRBV27 and TRBJ1-2; 7 nucleotides align to TRBD1. Source material: peripheral blood. This sequence originates from a woman between 25 and 40 years old with COVID-19, enrolled during active disease. CDR3 region: CASSITGVTNYGYTF. The CDR3 coding sequence is TGTGCCAGCAGTATCACAGGGGTTACGAACTATGGCTACACCTTC.